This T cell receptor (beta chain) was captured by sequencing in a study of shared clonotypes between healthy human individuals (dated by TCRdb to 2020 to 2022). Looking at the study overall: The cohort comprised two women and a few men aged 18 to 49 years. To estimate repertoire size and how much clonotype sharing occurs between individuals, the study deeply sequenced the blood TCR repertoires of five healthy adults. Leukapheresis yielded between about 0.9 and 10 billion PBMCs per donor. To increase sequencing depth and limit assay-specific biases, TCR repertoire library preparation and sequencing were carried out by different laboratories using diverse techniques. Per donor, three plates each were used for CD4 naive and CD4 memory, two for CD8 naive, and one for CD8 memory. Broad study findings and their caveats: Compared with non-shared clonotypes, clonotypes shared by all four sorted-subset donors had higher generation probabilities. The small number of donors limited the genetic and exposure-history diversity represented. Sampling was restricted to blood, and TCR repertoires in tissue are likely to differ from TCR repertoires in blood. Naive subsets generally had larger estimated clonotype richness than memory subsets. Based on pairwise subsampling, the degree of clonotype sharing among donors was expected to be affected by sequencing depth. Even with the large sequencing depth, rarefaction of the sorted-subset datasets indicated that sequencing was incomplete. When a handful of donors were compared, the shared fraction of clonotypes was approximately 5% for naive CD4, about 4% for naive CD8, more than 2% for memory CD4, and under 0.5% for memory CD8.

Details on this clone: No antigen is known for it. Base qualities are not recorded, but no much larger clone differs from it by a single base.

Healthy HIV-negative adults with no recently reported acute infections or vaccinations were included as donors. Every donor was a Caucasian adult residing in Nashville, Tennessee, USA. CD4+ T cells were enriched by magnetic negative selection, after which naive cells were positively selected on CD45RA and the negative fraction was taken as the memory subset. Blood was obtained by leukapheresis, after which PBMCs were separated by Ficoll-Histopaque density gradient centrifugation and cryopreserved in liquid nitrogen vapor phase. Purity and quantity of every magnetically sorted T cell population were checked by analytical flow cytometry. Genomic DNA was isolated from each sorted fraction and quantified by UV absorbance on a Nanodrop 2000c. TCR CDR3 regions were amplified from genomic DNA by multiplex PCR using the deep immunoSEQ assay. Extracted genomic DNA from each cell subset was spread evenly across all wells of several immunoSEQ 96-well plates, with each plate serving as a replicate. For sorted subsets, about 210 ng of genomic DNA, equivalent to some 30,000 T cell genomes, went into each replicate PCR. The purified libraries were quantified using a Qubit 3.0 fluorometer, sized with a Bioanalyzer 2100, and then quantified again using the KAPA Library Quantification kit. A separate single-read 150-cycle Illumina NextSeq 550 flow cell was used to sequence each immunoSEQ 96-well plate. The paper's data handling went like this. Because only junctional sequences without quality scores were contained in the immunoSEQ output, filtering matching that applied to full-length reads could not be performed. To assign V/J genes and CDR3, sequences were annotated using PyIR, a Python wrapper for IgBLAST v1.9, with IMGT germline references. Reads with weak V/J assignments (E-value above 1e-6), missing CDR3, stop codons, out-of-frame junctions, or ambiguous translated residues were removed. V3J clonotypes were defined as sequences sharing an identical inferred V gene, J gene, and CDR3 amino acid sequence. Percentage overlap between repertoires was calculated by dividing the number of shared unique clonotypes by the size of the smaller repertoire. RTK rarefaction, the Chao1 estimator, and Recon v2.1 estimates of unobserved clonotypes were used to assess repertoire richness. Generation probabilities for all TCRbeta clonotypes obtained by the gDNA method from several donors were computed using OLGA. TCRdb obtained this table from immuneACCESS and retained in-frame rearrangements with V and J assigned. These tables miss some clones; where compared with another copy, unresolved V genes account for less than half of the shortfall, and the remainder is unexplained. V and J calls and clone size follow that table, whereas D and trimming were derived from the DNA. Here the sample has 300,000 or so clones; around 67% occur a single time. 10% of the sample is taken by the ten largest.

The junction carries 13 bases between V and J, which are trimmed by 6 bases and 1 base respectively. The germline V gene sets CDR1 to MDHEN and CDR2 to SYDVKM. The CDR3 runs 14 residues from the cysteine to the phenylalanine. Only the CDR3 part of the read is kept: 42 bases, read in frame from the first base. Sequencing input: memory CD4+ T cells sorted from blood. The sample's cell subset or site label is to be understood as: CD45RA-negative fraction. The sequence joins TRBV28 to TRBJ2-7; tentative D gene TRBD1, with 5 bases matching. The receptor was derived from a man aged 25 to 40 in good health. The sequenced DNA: TGTGCCAGCAGCACAGGAGTAATTTCCTACGAGCAGTACTTC. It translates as CASSTGVISYEQYF. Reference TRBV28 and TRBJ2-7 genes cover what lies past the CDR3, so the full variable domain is DVKVTQSSRYLVKRTGEKVFLECVQDMDHENMFWYRQDPGLGLRLIYFSYDVKMKEKGDIPEGYSVSREKKERFSLILESASTNQTSMYLCASSTGVISYEQYFGPGTRLTVT.